This T cell receptor (beta chain) was sequenced in a study of blood T cell repertoires in COVID-19. Across the whole study: Nucleic acid was either cDNA or gDNA, and it came from T cells, B-cell-depleted T cells, or PBMCs.

CDR1 SGHAT and CDR2 FQNNGV come from the germline V gene. The CDR3 has 14 residues. Between the trimmed V and J ends, which lost 4 bases and 16 bases, there was a span of 22 bases. Some clones are missing from TCRdb's copy, which holds only in-frame ones; the method was immunoSEQ multiplex PCR. The top ten clones hold around 5% of a sample with a few hundred thousand clones, about 87% of them seen once. Residents of 24 US areas, aged about 18 to 89 years, made up the participants. This rearrangement joins TRBV11-2 to TRBJ1-4; perhaps TRBD1 as D (5 bases). The sample comprised PBMCs or T cells enriched from blood (not recorded which). This TCR was sampled from a man aged 25 to 40 who had recovered from COVID-19. The CDR3 region has the DNA TGTGCCAGCAGCTCCTCGGACACCGCCCGTTTGGCGTTTTTT. It codes for CASSSSDTARLAFF. Filled out from reference TRBV11-2 and TRBJ1-4, the complete variable domain reads EAGVAQSPRYKIIEKRQSVAFWCNPISGHATLYWYQQILGQGPKLLIQFQNNGVVDDSQLPKDRFSAERLKGVDSTLKIQPAKLEDSAVYLCASSSSDTARLAFFGSGTQLSVL.